The clone carrying this T cell receptor (beta chain) has a handful of counts. This specimen comes from a study of blood T cell repertoires in COVID-19. Study overall: Donors in the United States, Italy and Spain gave samples during acute or convalescent COVID-19.

Per the original methods: The assay estimated nucleated cells by amplifying reference gene primers. Profiling relied on immunoSEQ multiplex PCR, and the TCRdb table lists in-frame clones only, not all of them. V and J calls and clone size follow that table, whereas D and trimming were derived from the DNA. The sample lists about 370,000 clones; about 89% were seen once. Per the germline V gene, CDR1 is LGHDT and CDR2 is YNNKEL (reference sequence). Trimming removed 6 bases from V and 0 bases from J, with 9 bases in between. The CDR3 sequence is 15 residues long. Sequenced sample: peripheral blood. This chain links TRBV3-1 (or the pseudogene TRBV3-2) with TRBJ2-6; tentatively, D is TRBD1 (6 bases). The receptor was isolated from a woman aged 30 to 39 with COVID-19, enrolled during active disease. In DNA, the CDR3 is TGTGCCAGCAGTTCAGGGGTCTCTGGGGCCAACGTCCTGACTTTC. Protein sequence: CASSSGVSGANVLTF.